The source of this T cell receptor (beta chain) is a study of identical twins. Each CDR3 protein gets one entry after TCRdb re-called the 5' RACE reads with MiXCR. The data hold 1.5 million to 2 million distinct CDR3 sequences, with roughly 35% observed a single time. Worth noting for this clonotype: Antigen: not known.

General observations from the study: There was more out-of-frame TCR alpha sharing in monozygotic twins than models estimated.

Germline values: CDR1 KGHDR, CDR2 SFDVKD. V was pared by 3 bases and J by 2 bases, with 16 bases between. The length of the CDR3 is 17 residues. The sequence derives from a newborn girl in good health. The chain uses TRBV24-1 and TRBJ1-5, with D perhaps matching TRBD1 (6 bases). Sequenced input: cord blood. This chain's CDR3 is CATSDHGDTWGNQPQHF. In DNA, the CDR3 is TGTGCCACCAGTGATCATGGGGACACCTGGGGCAATCAGCCCCAGCATTTT.